This T cell receptor beta chain originates from a study of T cells after yellow fever vaccination. V was clipped by 0 bases and J by 4 bases, with 12 bases between them. The CDR3 spans 14 residues. The V gene's germline CDR1 is DFQATT and CDR2 SNEGSKA (reference sequence). In this sample, this clonotype turned up a few times. The target antigen is unknown. Each CDR3 protein gets one entry after TCRdb re-called the 5' RACE reads with MiXCR. The sample includes 550,000 to 750,000 distinct CDR3 sequences, 13% of them seen just once. General study points: Among primary-vaccination clones, most reappeared after the booster, at almost 98% for CD4 and about 90% for CD8.

Specimen: PBMCs, collected on the day of the yellow fever booster vaccination. This clonotype was sampled from a man aged 30 to 45 who received the YFV17D yellow fever vaccine. The V gene is TRBV20-1, the J gene TRBJ2-5, with D perhaps matching TRBD1 (6 bases). CDR3 bases: TGCAGTGCTAGAGAAGTCAGGGGCGGAGAGACCCAGTACTTC. Protein product: CSAREVRGGETQYF.